Presented here are 10 T cell receptor beta chains from one specimen sequenced in a study of blood T cell repertoires in COVID-19. Profiling relied on immunoSEQ multiplex PCR, and the TCRdb table lists in-frame clones only, not all of them. The sample has a few hundred thousand clones; about 88% are singletons. The specimen was PBMCs or T cells enriched from blood (not recorded which). The receptors derive from a woman in her sixties in a cohort exposed to, infected with or recovered from COVID-19 (not recorded which).

The chain is built from TRBV20-1 and TRBJ2-1, with 8 bases that match TRBD2. Looked up from germline, CDR1 is DFQATT and CDR2 is SNEGSKA (reference sequence). The junction had 0 bases not matched to a gene; V was cut back by 5 bases and J by 9 bases. This CDR3 has 10 amino acids. The CDR3: CSAGTSEQFF. DNA for the CDR3: TGCAGTGCTGGGACTAGTGAGCAGTTCTTC.

This clone was counted a few times. This sample also contains other DNA sequences that code for the same CDR3. This CDR3 reads CASSFRGNTEAFF. The CDR3 region has the DNA TGTGCCAGCAGTTTTAGGGGAAACACTGAAGCTTTCTTT. The rearrangement joins TRBV27 to TRBJ1-1, with TRBD1 as a possible D gene (5 bases). The ends were cut back, 3 bases at V and 2 bases at J, with 7 bases in the middle. CDR3 length: 13 residues. CDR1 MNHEY and CDR2 SMNVEV come from the germline V gene (reference sequence).

The V gene is TRBV19, the J gene TRBJ2-7; 8 nucleotides align to TRBD2. The CDR3 contains 17 residues. V was clipped by 10 bases and J by 5 bases; unmatched bases: 22. Germline values: CDR1 LNHDA, CDR2 SQIVND (reference sequence). Written as DNA, the CDR3 is TGTGCCACCAATCGTGGAACGGGAGGGCCTTTCGACGACGAGCAGTACTTC. This translates into CATNRGTGGPFDDEQYF.

The J gene is TRBJ2-1, the V gene TRBV20-1, with 10 bases that match TRBD1. CDR3 length equals 11 residues. Losses at the gene ends were 7 bases for V and 10 bases for J; bases not matched to a gene: 4. The V gene's germline CDR1 is DFQATT and CDR2 SNEGSKA (reference sequence). The CDR3 sequence: CSGWDRGEQFF. As DNA, the CDR3 is TGCAGTGGCTGGGACAGGGGCGAGCAGTTCTTC.

This clone was detected only a few times. The chain employs TRBV5-1 and TRBJ2-7, with D perhaps TRBD1 (5 bases). Per the germline V gene, CDR1 is SGHRS and CDR2 is YFSETQ. The CDR3 extends over 12 amino acids. The V and J ends lost 3 bases and 3 bases respectively, with 7 bases between them. The CDR3 DNA follows: TGCGCCAGCAGCTACACAGGCTACGAGCAGTACTTC. Encoded protein: CASSYTGYEQYF.

Worth noting for this clone: The junction departs from germline at one end; a sequencing error may be responsible. V usage is TRBV30 and J usage is TRBJ2-4; 7 bases align to TRBD1. CDR1 GTSNPN and CDR2 SVGIG come from the germline V gene (reference sequence). The CDR3 covers 12 residues. As DNA, the CDR3 is TGTGCCTGGAGTGTAACTCCGGGACAGCGGAACTTC. Residues: CAWSVTPGQRNF.

The genes are TRBV30 and TRBJ2-3; 9 bases are shared with TRBD2. The ends lost 3 bases at V and 4 bases at J; junction bases unmatched: 8. The CDR3 totals 15 residues. Germline assignment: CDR1 GTSNPN and CDR2 SVGIG (reference sequence). CDR3 nucleotides: TGTGCCTGGAGCTCGGGTAGCGGGAGTGCAGATACGCAGTATTTT. Translated, it gives CAWSSGSGSADTQYF.

This sequence joins TRBV7-2 and TRBJ2-2; 9 positions match TRBD1. Germline-derived CDR1 and CDR2 are SGHTA and FQGNSA. The ends lost 4 bases at V and 9 bases at J; junction bases unmatched: 12. CDR3 size: 16 residues. The CDR3 is CASSSHRTGAGRELFF. The DNA for the CDR3 is TGTGCCAGCAGCTCCCATCGGACAGGGGCTGGAAGGGAGCTGTTTTTT.

V gene TRBV29-1 combines with J gene TRBJ2-1; TRBD2 might be the D (6 bases). Germline CDR1 reads SQVTM; CDR2 reads ANQGSEA. The ends were cut back, 3 bases at V and 0 bases at J, with 12 bases in the middle. The CDR3 contains 15 residues. CDR3 coding DNA: TGCAGCGTTGAGGGACTGCGGAGCTCCTACAATGAGCAGTTCTTC. Its protein is CSVEGLRSSYNEQFF.

The chain couples TRBV24-1 to TRBJ2-1, with D possibly matching TRBD1 (6 bases). Germline loops: CDR1 KGHDR, CDR2 SFDVKD. This CDR3 is built from 17 residues. The V end lost 4 bases, the J end lost 9 bases, and 24 bases lay between the germline ends. The CDR3 coding sequence is TGTGCCACCAGTGACCCCCTAGGCACAGGGTTCGTGGGTGAGCAGTTCTTC. Translating gives CATSDPLGTGFVGEQFF.